This T cell receptor (beta chain) was recovered during a study of cytomegalovirus exposure and HLA in healthy donors. Study results and caveats: Accounts indicate the classifier identified cytomegalovirus status with strong specificity and sensitivity. It was around 160 TCR beta chains that were listed as cytomegalovirus-associated. Later analysis identified several of the most significant clusters that appeared linked to common viral pathogens. CMV antigen specificity was confirmed in vitro for three CMV-associated chains.

Worth noting for this clone: As yet, its antigen is unknown.

Primers: 60 Vbeta forward and 13 Jbeta reverse. The assay was immunoSEQ multiplex PCR, and TCRdb's table has in-frame clones only and misses some. The table lists roughly 150,000 clones, almost 85% of them singletons. The CDR3 runs 15 residues. From germline, CDR1 is SGHTA and CDR2 FQGNSA. The ends were cut back, 1 base at V and 5 bases at J, with 14 bases in the middle. The chain combines TRBV7-2 with TRBJ1-1; no reliable D call. This sequence was found in a young man in good health and CMV-seropositive. Material for sequencing was PBMCs. The chain's CDR3 is CASSLVAAAGTEAFF. CDR3 in DNA: TGTGCCAGCAGCTTAGTTGCGGCAGCGGGGACTGAAGCTTTCTTT. Based on the CDR3 plus reference TRBV7-2 and TRBJ1-1, the full variable domain is GAGVSQSPSNKVTEKGKDVELRCDPISGHTALYWYRQSLGQGLEFLIYFQGNSAPDKSGLPSDRFSAERTGGSVSTLTIQRTQQEDSAVYLCASSLVAAAGTEAFFGQGTRLTVV.